This T cell receptor (beta chain) was retrieved from a study of PD-1 blockade in classical Hodgkin lymphoma. Study-level points and caveats: Among the patients, those starting nivolumab under 1 year after ASCT were excluded.

Measured with immunoSEQ multiplex PCR; TCRdb has only the in-frame clones, and not every one. The table includes 15,000 to 20,000 clones, about 68% detected once. Germline assignment: CDR1 SGHNT and CDR2 YYREEE (reference sequence). Trimming took 0 bases from V and 4 from J, leaving 8 bases between them. The CDR3 covers 14 residues. Note on this clone: Its antigen remains unknown.

Time point given: cycle 4 day 1 (C4D1), after five to seven weeks of nivolumab. Relapses following autologous stem cell transplantation were seen in all patients, with brentuximab vedotin exposure varying. Magnetic negative selection was used to purify CD4+ T cells from thawed PBMCs. J is TRBJ2-1 and V is TRBV5-4; D not certain. This TCR was sampled from a human donor with classical Hodgkin lymphoma. The specimen was CD4+ T cells from blood, collected before the fourth cycle of nivolumab. The CDR3 spells CASSLGTVYNEQFF. DNA for the CDR3: TGTGCCAGCAGCTTGGGGACGGTTTACAATGAGCAGTTCTTC. Looking up the rest from reference TRBV5-4 and TRBJ2-1 gives the full variable domain: ETGVTQSPTHLIKTRGQQVTLRCSSQSGHNTVSWYQQALGQGPQFIFQYYREEENGRGNFPPRFSGLQFPNYSSELNVNALELDDSALYLCASSLGTVYNEQFFGPGTRLTVL.